A single sample gave rise to the 27 T cell receptor beta chains below, sequenced in a study of shared clonotypes between healthy human individuals. Measured with immunoSEQ multiplex PCR; TCRdb has only the in-frame clones, and not every one. The repertoire holds about 680,000 clones, more than 70% seen once, with around 1.8% in the top ten. Sequenced sample: memory CD4+ T cells sorted from blood. Subset denoted: CD45RA-negative fraction. Receptors originate from a woman in her 30s in good health.

The chain carries TRBV7-2 and TRBJ2-3; 7 bases are shared with TRBD1. J lost 0 bases, V lost 7 bases, and 10 bases had no gene match. This CDR3 region has 16 residues. Germline CDR1 and CDR2: SGHTA and FQGNSA. The CDR3 loop is CASNQDRSTSTDTQYF. The CDR3 region has the DNA TGTGCCAGCAACCAGGACAGGTCCACTAGCACAGATACGCAGTATTTT.

The chain joins TRBV2 to TRBJ2-3; TRBD2 agrees at 8 bases. The CDR3 loop spans 12 amino acids. Looked up from germline, CDR1 is SNHLY and CDR2 is FYNNEI. The V and J ends lost 2 bases and 8 bases, in that order; junction bases with no gene match: 0. The CDR3 DNA sequence: TGTGCCAGCAGTGAAACTAGCGGTACGCAGTATTTT. Its protein product is CASSETSGTQYF.

V usage is TRBV5-4 and J usage is TRBJ2-3, with 13 bases that match TRBD2. Unmatched junction bases numbered 9, after V lost 5 bases and J lost 6 bases. There are 16 residues in the CDR3. The germline gives CDR1 SGHNT, CDR2 YYREEE (reference sequence). The CDR3 bases are TGTGCCAGCAGACCGGGACTAGCGGGAAGTGGGGATACGCAGTATTTT. Translating it yields CASRPGLAGSGDTQYF.

The chain links TRBV5-4 to TRBJ2-2; 9 bases match TRBD2. This CDR3 contains 16 residues. Germline V gene data show CDR1 as SGHNT and CDR2 as YYREEE (reference sequence). V lost 3 bases to trimming and J lost 6 bases; unmatched junction nucleotides: 9. CDR3 loop: CASSSQGLAVAGELFF. The CDR3 nucleotides read TGTGCCAGCAGCTCCCAGGGACTAGCTGTCGCCGGGGAGCTGTTTTTT.

V gene TRBV4-2 combines with J gene TRBJ1-3, with D possibly TRBD1 on 5 matching bases. CDR3 length equals 17 residues. Trimming took off 0 bases at V and 1 base at J, with 13 bases between the two ends. The germline V gene has CDR1 LGHNA and CDR2 YNFKEQ. CDR3 loop: CASSQDGRGASGNTIYF. In nucleotides, the CDR3 is TGTGCCAGCAGCCAAGATGGTAGAGGGGCTTCTGGAAACACCATATATTTT.

The gene calls are TRBV27 and TRBJ1-1; D not certain. The germline V gene has CDR1 MNHEY and CDR2 SMNVEV (reference sequence). The germline V and J ends were trimmed by 6 bases and 1 base, with 12 bases remaining between them. The CDR3 has 14 residues. In DNA, the CDR3 is TGTGCCAGCAGCAAAAAGGTCCCGAACACTGAAGCTTTCTTT. It is translated as CASSKKVPNTEAFF.

Remarks on this clone: Other DNA sequences within the sample encode an identical CDR3. The chain recombines TRBV9 with TRBJ2-1, with 10 bases fitting TRBD2. Germline lookup yields CDR1 SGDLS and CDR2 YYNGEE. This CDR3 is 15 amino acids long. With 1 base clipped from V and 4 bases from J, the junction kept 2 bases outside the gene matches. The CDR3: CASSVSSGSYNEQFF. The CDR3 DNA sequence: TGTGCCAGCAGCGTATCTAGCGGGAGTTACAATGAGCAGTTCTTC.

The V and J genes are TRBV30 and TRBJ1-1, with TRBD1 matching over 8 bases. Germline V gives CDR1 GTSNPN, CDR2 SVGIG (reference sequence). This CDR3 spans 13 amino acids. Unmatched junction bases numbered 11, after V lost 7 bases and J lost 7 bases. The CDR3 region is CASGTGFRVEAFF. The CDR3 DNA reads as TGTGCCTCTGGGACAGGTTTCAGGGTTGAAGCTTTCTTT.

This clone was seen only once. V gene TRBV19 combines with J gene TRBJ2-1; the D is unclear. This CDR3 has 15 amino acids. Germline lookup yields CDR1 LNHDA and CDR2 SQIVND (reference sequence). V was pared by 3 bases and J by 2 bases, with 11 bases between. The CDR3 protein is CASSIGRNAYNEQFF. The CDR3, as DNA: TGTGCCAGTAGTATTGGTCGGAATGCCTACAATGAGCAGTTCTTC.

V is TRBV28 and J is TRBJ2-1; D unclear. Germline V lookup: CDR1 MDHEN, CDR2 SYDVKM. V lost 6 bases and J lost 3, with 12 bases in between. The CDR3 loop spans 14 amino acids. The CDR3 here is CASRPHGDYNEQFF. In DNA form, the CDR3 reads TGTGCCAGCAGACCTCATGGGGACTACAATGAGCAGTTCTTC.

The rearrangement joins TRBV19 to TRBJ1-4; D gene unclear. Germline V CDR1 and CDR2: LNHDA, SQIVND (reference sequence). The CDR3 extends over 15 amino acids. V gave up 6 bases and J gave up 10 bases, with 21 bases separating them. The CDR3 here is CASRKGDSFKGKLFF. The CDR3 DNA reads TGTGCCAGTAGGAAGGGTGACTCCTTTAAAGGAAAACTGTTTTTT.

The V and J genes are TRBV6-1 and TRBJ2-1; D tentatively fits TRBD1 or TRBD2 (5 bases each). Per germline, CDR1 MNHNS and CDR2 SASEGT. The CDR3 extends over 13 amino acids. Trimming removed 7 bases at V and 2 bases at J, with 9 bases between. The DNA for the CDR3 is TGTGCCAGCACTAGGGGAGCCTACAATGAGCAGTTCTTC. It codes for CASTRGAYNEQFF.

The rearrangement joins TRBV14 to TRBJ2-3; D is uncertain. V was shortened by 2 bases and J by 6 bases, with 15 bases between the two germline ends. CDR3 length: 15 amino acids. The germline V gene has CDR1 SGHDN and CDR2 FVKESK. The CDR3 here is CASSQSSTPPDTQYF. CDR3 nucleotides: TGTGCCAGCAGCCAATCTTCCACTCCCCCCGATACGCAGTATTTT.

The chain carries TRBV6-4 and TRBJ2-1; D possibly corresponds to TRBD2 (6 bases). With 4 bases removed from V and 10 bases from J, the gap between germline ends came to 14 bases. Germline CDR1 reads MRHNA; CDR2 reads SNTAGT. CDR3 length: 13 amino acids. DNA for the CDR3: TGTGCCAGCAGTGTCCGGGACTCCCAGGAGCAGTTCTTC. Translated: CASSVRDSQEQFF.

This clone was seen a handful of times. The rearrangement joins TRBV28 to TRBJ2-5; TRBD1 agrees at 12 bases. V gave up 1 base and J gave up 4 bases; unmatched junction bases: 1. The germline V gene has CDR1 MDHEN and CDR2 SYDVKM. CDR3 length equals 15 residues. The CDR3 DNA follows: TGTGCCAGCAGTTTATTGGGACAGGGGGCAGAGACCCAGTACTTC. Translating it yields CASSLLGQGAETQYF.

Worth noting for this clone: Different DNA sequences within this sample yield the same CDR3. The V and J genes are TRBV30 and TRBJ2-3; no clear D. This CDR3 is built from 11 residues. Germline CDR1 reads GTSNPN; CDR2 reads SVGIG (reference sequence). Trimming removed 0 bases at V and 5 bases at J, with 3 bases between. The CDR3 DNA reads TGTGCCTGGAGTGTAGTAGATACGCAGTATTTT. Protein sequence: CAWSVVDTQYF.

DNA for the CDR3: TGCGCCAGCAGTGGCCTTCAATTTGAAGCTTTCTTT. This translates into CASSGLQFEAFF. The V and J genes are TRBV10-2 and TRBJ1-1, with D unclear. V lost 4 bases, J lost 7 bases, and 10 bases lay in between. The CDR3 contains 12 residues. The germline gives CDR1 WSHSY, CDR2 SAAADI.

The V call is TRBV11-2, the J call TRBJ2-7; weak D call: TRBD2 (7 bases). The germline V gene has CDR1 SGHAT and CDR2 FQNNGV. The V end lost 5 bases, the J end lost 1 base, and 18 bases lay between the germline ends. The CDR3 has 16 residues. The CDR3, as DNA: TGTGCCAGCAGCATAAACTCGGCGGGGGCATCCTACGAGCAGTACTTC. Amino acids: CASSINSAGASYEQYF.

The genes are TRBV6-1 and TRBJ1-2, with TRBD1 as a possible D gene (6 bases). Germline V gives CDR1 MNHNS, CDR2 SASEGT. V was clipped by 8 bases and J by 3 bases, with 13 bases between them. CDR3 size: 13 residues. The CDR3: CASGQTMYYGYTF. For the CDR3, the DNA is TGTGCCAGCGGACAGACGATGTACTATGGCTACACCTTC.

CDR3 nucleotides: TGTGCCAGCAGCTTAGTGCCGGGAGTGGGATACGAGCAGTACTTC. Its protein is CASSLVPGVGYEQYF. V and J are TRBV7-6 and TRBJ2-7; D possibly corresponds to TRBD2 (6 bases). Deletions cut 1 base from V and 4 bases from J, with 14 bases between. Per germline, CDR1 SGHVS and CDR2 FNYEAQ. CDR3 size: 15 residues.

This rearrangement joins TRBV5-5 to TRBJ1-4; 7 bases are a match to TRBD1. Germline V gene data show CDR1 as SGHKS and CDR2 as YYEKEE (reference sequence). V was pared by 4 bases and J by 4 bases, with 13 bases of the junction left unmatched. The CDR3 contains 17 residues. CDR3: CASSPQKGAIGNEKLFF. CDR3 in DNA: TGTGCCAGCAGCCCCCAGAAGGGGGCGATTGGTAATGAAAAACTGTTTTTT.

The chain is built from TRBV4-1 and TRBJ2-2; 8 positions match TRBD1. Germline V gene lookup returns CDR1 MGHRA and CDR2 YSYEKL. The CDR3 runs 18 residues. Trimming cost V 0 bases and J 0 bases; bases outside gene matches: 6. The CDR3 loop reads CASSQDIQGASNTGELFF. The CDR3 DNA reads as TGCGCCAGCAGCCAAGATATCCAGGGGGCCTCGAACACCGGGGAGCTGTTTTTT.

J is TRBJ2-6 and V is TRBV4-1, with no clear D. The CDR3 loop spans 16 amino acids. V was cut by 0 bases and J by 0 bases, with 6 bases left in between. Germline CDR1 MGHRA, CDR2 YSYEKL. The CDR3: CASSQELLSGANVLTF. CDR3 in DNA: TGCGCCAGCAGCCAAGAACTTCTCTCTGGGGCCAACGTCCTGACTTTC.

The chain carries TRBV11-2 and TRBJ2-1; tentatively, D is TRBD1 (6 bases). Germline CDR1 is SGHAT and CDR2 is FQNNGV. CDR3 size: 14 residues. Trimming left V 6 bases short and J 6 bases short, with 15 bases between. CDR3 sequence: CASSPGTRGNEQFF. CDR3 DNA sequence: TGTGCCAGCAGTCCGGGGACAAGGGGCAATGAGCAGTTCTTC.

V usage is TRBV6-6 and J usage is TRBJ1-1, with D maybe TRBD1 (5 bases). The V end was cut by 8 bases, the J end by 2 bases, with 9 bases between. CDR1 and CDR2 from the germline V gene are MNHNY and SVGAGI (reference sequence). The CDR3 totals 12 residues. The chain's CDR3 is CASVQGNTEAFF. The CDR3 DNA is TGTGCCAGCGTTCAGGGAAACACTGAAGCTTTCTTT.

The rearrangement joins TRBV30 to TRBJ2-2; 7 bases fit TRBD2. The CDR3 sequence is 14 residues long. V was clipped by 3 bases and J by 3 bases; unmatched bases: 4. CDR1 and CDR2 from the germline V gene are GTSNPN and SVGIG (reference sequence). DNA of the CDR3: TGTGCCTGGAGGCCGGGGGGTGACACCGGGGAGCTGTTTTTT. Translated, it gives CAWRPGGDTGELFF.

This clone has a single count. In DNA form, the CDR3 reads TGTGCCAGCAGAAAAACCGGGGCCCCCTACGAGCAGTACTTC. This encodes CASRKTGAPYEQYF. J is TRBJ2-7 and V is TRBV5-4, with D possibly being TRBD1 or TRBD2 (5 bases each). V dropped 5 bases and J dropped 2 bases, with 14 bases sitting between them. This CDR3 region has 14 residues. Per germline, CDR1 SGHNT and CDR2 YYREEE (reference sequence).